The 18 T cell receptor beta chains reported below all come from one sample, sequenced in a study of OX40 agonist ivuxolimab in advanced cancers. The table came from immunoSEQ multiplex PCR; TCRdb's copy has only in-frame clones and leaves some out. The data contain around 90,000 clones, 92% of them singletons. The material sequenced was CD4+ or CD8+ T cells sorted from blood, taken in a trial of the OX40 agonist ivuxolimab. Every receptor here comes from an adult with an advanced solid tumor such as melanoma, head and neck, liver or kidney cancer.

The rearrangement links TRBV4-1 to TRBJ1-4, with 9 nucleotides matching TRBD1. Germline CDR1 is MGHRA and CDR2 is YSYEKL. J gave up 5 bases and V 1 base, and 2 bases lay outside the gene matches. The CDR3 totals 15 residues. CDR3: CASSQVGTGNEKLFF. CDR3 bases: TGCGCCAGCAGCCAAGTTGGGACAGGGAATGAAAAACTGTTTTTT.

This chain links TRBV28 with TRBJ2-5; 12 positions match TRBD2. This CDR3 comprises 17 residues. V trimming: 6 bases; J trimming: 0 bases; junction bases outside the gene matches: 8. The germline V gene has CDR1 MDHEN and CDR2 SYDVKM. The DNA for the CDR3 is TGTGCCAGCAGCCTCCCCGGACTAGCGGGATACCAAGAGACCCAGTACTTC. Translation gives CASSLPGLAGYQETQYF.

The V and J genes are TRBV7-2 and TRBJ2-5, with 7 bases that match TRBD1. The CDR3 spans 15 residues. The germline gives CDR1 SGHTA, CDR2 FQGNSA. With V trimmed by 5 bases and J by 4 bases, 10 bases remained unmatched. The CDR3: CASSAPTGQRETQYF. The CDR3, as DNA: TGTGCCAGCAGCGCCCCGACAGGGCAGAGAGAGACCCAGTACTTC.

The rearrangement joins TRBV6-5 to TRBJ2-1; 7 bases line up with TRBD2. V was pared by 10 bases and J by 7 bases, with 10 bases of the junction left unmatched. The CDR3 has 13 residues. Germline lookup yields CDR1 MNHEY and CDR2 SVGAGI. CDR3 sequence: CAIRAGAGNEQFF. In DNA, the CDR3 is TGTGCCATCCGGGCAGGAGCGGGGAATGAGCAGTTCTTC.

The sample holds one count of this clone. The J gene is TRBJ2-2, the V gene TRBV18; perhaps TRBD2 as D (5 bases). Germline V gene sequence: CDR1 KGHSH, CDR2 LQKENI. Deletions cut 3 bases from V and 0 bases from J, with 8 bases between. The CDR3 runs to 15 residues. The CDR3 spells CASSPRGTNTGELFF. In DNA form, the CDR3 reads TGTGCCAGCTCACCCCGGGGAACGAACACCGGGGAGCTGTTTTTT.

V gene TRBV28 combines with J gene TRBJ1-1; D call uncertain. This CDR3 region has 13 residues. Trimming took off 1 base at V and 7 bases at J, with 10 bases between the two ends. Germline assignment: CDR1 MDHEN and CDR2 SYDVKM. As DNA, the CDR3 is TGTGCCAGCAGTTTATCGGCACCATATGAAGCTTTCTTT. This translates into CASSLSAPYEAFF.

In DNA, the CDR3 is TGTGCCAGCAGGCGAGAAAAAGATACGCAGTATTTT. It translates to CASRREKDTQYF. V usage is TRBV2 and J usage is TRBJ2-3; D ambiguous. Germline V gene lookup returns CDR1 SNHLY and CDR2 FYNNEI. The CDR3 has 12 amino acids. V was trimmed by 6 bases and J by 5 bases, leaving 9 bases between them.

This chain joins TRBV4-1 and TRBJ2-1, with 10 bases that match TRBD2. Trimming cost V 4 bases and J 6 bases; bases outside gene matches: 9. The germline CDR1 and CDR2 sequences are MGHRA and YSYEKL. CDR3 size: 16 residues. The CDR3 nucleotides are TGCGCCAGCAGCCTCCGTGGACTAGCGGCAAGCAATGAGCAGTTCTTC. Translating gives CASSLRGLAASNEQFF.

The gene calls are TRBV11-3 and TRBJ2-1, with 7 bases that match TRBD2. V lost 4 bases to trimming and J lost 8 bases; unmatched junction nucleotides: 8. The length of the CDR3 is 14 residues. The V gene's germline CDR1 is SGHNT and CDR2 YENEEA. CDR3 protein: CASSSRTRADEQFF. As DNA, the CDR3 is TGTGCCAGCAGCTCGCGGACTAGAGCCGATGAGCAGTTCTTC.

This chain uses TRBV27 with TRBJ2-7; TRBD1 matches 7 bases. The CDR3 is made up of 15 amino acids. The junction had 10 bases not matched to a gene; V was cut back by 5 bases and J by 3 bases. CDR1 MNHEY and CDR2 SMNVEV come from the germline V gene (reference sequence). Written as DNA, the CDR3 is TGTGCCAGCAGTCCCACAGGGGTTTTGGGCTACGAGCAGTACTTC. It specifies CASSPTGVLGYEQYF.

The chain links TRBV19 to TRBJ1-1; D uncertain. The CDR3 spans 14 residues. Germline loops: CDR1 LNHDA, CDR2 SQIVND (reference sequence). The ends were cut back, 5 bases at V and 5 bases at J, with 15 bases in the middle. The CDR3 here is CASSAPTQETEAFF. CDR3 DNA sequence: TGTGCCAGTAGTGCCCCGACCCAGGAGACTGAAGCTTTCTTT.

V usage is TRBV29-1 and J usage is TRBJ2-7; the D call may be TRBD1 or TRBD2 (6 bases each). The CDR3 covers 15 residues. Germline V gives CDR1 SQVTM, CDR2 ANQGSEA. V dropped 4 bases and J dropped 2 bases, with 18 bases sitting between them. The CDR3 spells CSVGLGGLLTYEQYF. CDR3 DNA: TGCAGCGTTGGATTAGGGGGACTCCTTACCTACGAGCAGTACTTC.

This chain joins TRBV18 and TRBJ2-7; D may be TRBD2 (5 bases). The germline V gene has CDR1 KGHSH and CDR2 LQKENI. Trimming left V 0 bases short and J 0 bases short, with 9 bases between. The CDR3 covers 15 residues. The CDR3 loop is CASSPPTRASYEQYF. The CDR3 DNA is TGTGCCAGCTCACCACCTACGCGGGCCTCCTACGAGCAGTACTTC.

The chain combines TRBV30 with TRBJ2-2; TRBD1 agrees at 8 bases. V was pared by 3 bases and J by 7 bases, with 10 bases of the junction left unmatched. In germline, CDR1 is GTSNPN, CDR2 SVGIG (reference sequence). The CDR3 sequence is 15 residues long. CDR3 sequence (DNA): TGTGCCTGGAGAATGCCGCAGGGGGCTAACGGGGAGCTGTTTTTT. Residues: CAWRMPQGANGELFF.

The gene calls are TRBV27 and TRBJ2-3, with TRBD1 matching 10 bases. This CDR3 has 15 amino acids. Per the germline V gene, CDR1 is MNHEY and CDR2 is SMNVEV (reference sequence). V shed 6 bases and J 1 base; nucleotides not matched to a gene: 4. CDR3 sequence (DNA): TGTGCCAGCAGACCTGGGACAGGGGGCACAGATACGCAGTATTTT. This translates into CASRPGTGGTDTQYF.

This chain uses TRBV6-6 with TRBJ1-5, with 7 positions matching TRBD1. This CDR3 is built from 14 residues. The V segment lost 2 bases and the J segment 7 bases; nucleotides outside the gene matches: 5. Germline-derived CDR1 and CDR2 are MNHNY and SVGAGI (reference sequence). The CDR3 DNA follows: TGTGCCAGCAGTTACGTGTCAGGGGGGCAGCCCCAGCATTTT. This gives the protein CASSYVSGGQPQHF.

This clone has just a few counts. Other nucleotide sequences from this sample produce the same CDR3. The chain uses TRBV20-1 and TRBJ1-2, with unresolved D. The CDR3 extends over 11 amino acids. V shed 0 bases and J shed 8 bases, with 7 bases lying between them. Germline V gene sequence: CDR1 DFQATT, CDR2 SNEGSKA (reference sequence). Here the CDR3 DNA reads TGCAGTGCTAGAGAACCGGGGGGCTACACCTTC. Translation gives CSAREPGGYTF.

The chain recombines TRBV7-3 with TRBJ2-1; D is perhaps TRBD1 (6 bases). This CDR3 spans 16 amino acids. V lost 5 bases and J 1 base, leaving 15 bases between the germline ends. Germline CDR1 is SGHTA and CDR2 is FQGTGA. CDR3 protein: CASSITGHGSYNEQFF. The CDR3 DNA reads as TGTGCCAGCAGCATCACGGGACACGGATCCTACAATGAGCAGTTCTTC.